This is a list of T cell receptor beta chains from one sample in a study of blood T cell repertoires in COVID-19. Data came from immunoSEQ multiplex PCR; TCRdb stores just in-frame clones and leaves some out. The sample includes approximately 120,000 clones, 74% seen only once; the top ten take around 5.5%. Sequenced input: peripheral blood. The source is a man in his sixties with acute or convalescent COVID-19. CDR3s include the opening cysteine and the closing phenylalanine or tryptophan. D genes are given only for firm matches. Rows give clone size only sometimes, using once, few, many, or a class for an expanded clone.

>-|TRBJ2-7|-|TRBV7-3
CASSLSHRVGEQYF
TGTGCCAGCAGCTTAAGTCACAGGGTGGGCGAGCAGTACTTC
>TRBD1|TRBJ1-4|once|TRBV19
CASSTDREYEKLFF
TGTGCCAGTAGTACGGACAGGGAATACGAAAAACTGTTTTTT
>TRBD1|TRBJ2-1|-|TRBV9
CASSGTGFGEQFF
TGTGCCAGCAGCGGGACAGGTTTTGGTGAGCAGTTCTTC
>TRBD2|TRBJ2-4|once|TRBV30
CAYNGGMDIQYF
TGTGCCTATAACGGGGGGATGGACATTCAGTACTTC
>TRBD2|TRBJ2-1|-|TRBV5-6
CASSFSGTSGMGEQFF
TGTGCCAGCAGCTTTTCCGGGACTAGCGGGATGGGTGAGCAGTTCTTC
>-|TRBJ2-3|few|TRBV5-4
CASSLGRGITDTQYF
TGTGCCAGCAGCTTGGGGAGAGGCATCACAGATACGCAGTATTTT
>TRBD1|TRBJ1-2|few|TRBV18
CASSPVTGGNYGYTF
TGTGCCAGCTCACCGGTTACAGGGGGCAACTATGGCTACACCTTC
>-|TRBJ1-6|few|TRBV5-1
CASSLELGAPNSPLHF
TGCGCCAGCAGCTTGGAATTAGGGGCGCCCAATTCACCCCTCCACTTT
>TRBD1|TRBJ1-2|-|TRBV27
CASSLKQGGIYGYTF
TGTGCCAGCAGTTTAAAACAGGGGGGGATCTATGGCTACACCTTC
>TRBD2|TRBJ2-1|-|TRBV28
CASRRSGGALHNEQFF
TGTGCCAGCAGGCGTAGCGGGGGGGCACTCCACAATGAGCAGTTCTTC
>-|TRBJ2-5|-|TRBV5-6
CASSFFTSGETQYF
TGTGCCAGCAGCTTTTTTACGTCAGGAGAGACCCAGTACTTC
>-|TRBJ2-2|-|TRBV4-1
CASSQDYTPNTGELFF
TGCGCCAGCAGCCAGGACTATACCCCGAACACCGGGGAGCTGTTTTTT